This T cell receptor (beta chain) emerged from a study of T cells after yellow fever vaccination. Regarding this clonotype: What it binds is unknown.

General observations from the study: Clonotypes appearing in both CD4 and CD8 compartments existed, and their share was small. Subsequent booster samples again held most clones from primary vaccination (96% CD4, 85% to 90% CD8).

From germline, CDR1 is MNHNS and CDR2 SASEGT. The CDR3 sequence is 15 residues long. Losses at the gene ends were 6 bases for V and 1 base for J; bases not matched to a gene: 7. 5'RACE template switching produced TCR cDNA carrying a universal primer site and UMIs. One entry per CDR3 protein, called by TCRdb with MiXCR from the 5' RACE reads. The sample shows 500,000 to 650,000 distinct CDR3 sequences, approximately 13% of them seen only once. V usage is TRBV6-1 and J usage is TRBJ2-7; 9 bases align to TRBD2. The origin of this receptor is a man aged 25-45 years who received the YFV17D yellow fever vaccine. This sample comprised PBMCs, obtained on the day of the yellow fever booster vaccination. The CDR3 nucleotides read TGTGCCAGCAGAACCCGGAGCGGGAGGTCCTACGAGCAGTACTTC. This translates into CASRTRSGRSYEQYF.